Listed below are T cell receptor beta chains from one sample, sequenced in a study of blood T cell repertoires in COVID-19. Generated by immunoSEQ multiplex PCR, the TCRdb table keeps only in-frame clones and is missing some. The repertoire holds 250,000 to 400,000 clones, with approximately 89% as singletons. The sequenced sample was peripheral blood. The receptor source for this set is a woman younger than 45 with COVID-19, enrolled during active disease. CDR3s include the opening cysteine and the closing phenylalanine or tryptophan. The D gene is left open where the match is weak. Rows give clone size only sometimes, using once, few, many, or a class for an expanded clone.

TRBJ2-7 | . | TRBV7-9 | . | TGTGCCAGCAGCTTAGGGGGTACTAGCGAGCAGTACTTC | CASSLGGTSEQYF
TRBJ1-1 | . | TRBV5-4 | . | TGTGCCAGCGGTCGCGGGGCTGAAGCTTTCTTT | CASGRGAEAFF
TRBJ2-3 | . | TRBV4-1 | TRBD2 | TGCGCCAGCAGCCATCGAGGGGCGGGGGGGCTTTTAGATACGCAGTATTTT | CASSHRGAGGLLDTQYF
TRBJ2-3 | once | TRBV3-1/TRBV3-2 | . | TGTGCCAGCAGCCAATGGCAGGGATGGGATACGCAGTATTTT | CASSQWQGWDTQYF
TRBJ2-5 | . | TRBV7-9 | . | TGTGCCAGCAGGACAGTCTTCCAAGAGACCCAGTACTTC | CASRTVFQETQYF
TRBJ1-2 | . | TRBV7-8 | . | TGTGCCAGCAGCTTAGGGGTTGGAGAGGGCTACACCTTC | CASSLGVGEGYTF
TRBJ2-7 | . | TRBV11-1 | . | TGTGCCAGCAGCTTTTCAGGGGCCTCCTACGAGCAGTACTTC | CASSFSGASYEQYF
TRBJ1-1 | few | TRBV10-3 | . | TGTGCCATCAGCGCCCCTGGGCAGGATCGCCTACAAGCTTTCTTT | CAISAPGQDRLQAFF
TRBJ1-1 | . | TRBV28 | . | TGTGCCAGCAGTTTATGGCGAACTGAAGCTTTCTTT | CASSLWRTEAFF
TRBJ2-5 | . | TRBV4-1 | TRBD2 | TGCGCCAGCAGCCTTCCGAGCGGGGGGCCTCGGGAGACCCAGTACTTC | CASSLPSGGPRETQYF
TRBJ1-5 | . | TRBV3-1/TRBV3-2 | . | TGTGCCAGCAGCCAAGGCACAGGGCGGGGGAATCAGCCCCAGCATTTT | CASSQGTGRGNQPQHF
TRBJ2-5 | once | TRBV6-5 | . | TGTGCCAGCAGTCGAGGGAATGACGGGACCCAGTACTTC | CASSRGNDGTQYF
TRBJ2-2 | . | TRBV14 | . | TGTGCCAGCAGCCAAGCTACAGGGATAAGGGACACCGGGGAGCTGTTTTTT | CASSQATGIRDTGELFF
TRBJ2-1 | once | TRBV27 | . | TGTGCCAGCAGTTGGGGGGGGCGGAATGAGCAGTTCTTC | CASSWGGRNEQFF
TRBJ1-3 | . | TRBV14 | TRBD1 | TGTGCCAGCAGCGCGCAGGGGGCGGGAAACACCATATATTTT | CASSAQGAGNTIYF
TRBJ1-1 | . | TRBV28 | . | TGTGCCAGCAGTTTAGTATCAGTCCCTACTGAAGCTTTCTTT | CASSLVSVPTEAFF
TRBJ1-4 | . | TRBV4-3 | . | TGCGCCAGCAGCCAAGATACGACGGGGGAAAAACTGTTTTTT | CASSQDTTGEKLFF
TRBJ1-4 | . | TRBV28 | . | TGTGCCAGCAGTTATGGGCCTCCTGGGGAAAAACTGTTTTTT | CASSYGPPGEKLFF